This entry lists 12 T cell receptor beta chains sequenced from one sample in a study of cytomegalovirus exposure and HLA in healthy donors (dated by TCRdb to 2015 to 2018). The method was the immunoSEQ multiplex PCR assay. For the multiplex PCR, a mixture combining 60 forward primers for TCR Vbeta segments and 13 reverse primers for TCR Jbeta segments was used. The table comes from immuneACCESS by way of TCRdb, which keeps in-frame sequences with V and J called. Part of the clones is missing from these tables; in studies checked, under half for an unresolved V gene and the rest for unknown reasons. The sample yields 200,000 to 250,000 clones; about 72% were counted once. The ten largest clones add up to 3.5% to 4% of the sample. Specimen: PBMCs. The receptors stem from a male donor in good health and CMV-seronegative.

The gene calls are TRBV5-1 and TRBJ2-2, with TRBD2 matching over 13 bases. Trimming cost V 2 bases and J 0 bases; bases outside gene matches: 4. Germline loops: CDR1 SGHRS, CDR2 YFSETQ. The CDR3 is made up of 18 amino acids. The CDR3 DNA is TGCGCCAGCAGCTTCAGACTAGCGGGAGGCCCGAACACCGGGGAGCTGTTTTTT. Protein product: CASSFRLAGGPNTGELFF.

The chain is built from TRBV7-2 and TRBJ2-4; TRBD2 aligns across 7 bases. The CDR3 extends over 19 amino acids. The V gene's germline CDR1 is SGHTA and CDR2 FQGNSA. The V and J ends lost 2 bases and 5 bases, in that order; junction bases with no gene match: 18. As DNA, the CDR3 is TGTGCCAGCAGCTTATATCCCCCTTTCGCGGGAGTGGAGGAAAACATTCAGTACTTC. This codes for CASSLYPPFAGVEENIQYF.

J is TRBJ2-7 and V is TRBV28; D is unclear. The CDR3 covers 13 residues. From germline, CDR1 is MDHEN and CDR2 SYDVKM. Between the trimmed V and J ends, which lost 3 bases and 2 bases, there was a span of 8 bases. CDR3 DNA sequence: TGTGCCAGCAGTTTTGGGCAGACCTACGAGCAGTACTTC. This sequence encodes CASSFGQTYEQYF. The full variable domain, rest sourced from reference TRBV28 and TRBJ2-7, is DVKVTQSSRYLVKRTGEKVFLECVQDMDHENMFWYRQDPGLGLRLIYFSYDVKMKEKGDIPEGYSVSREKKERFSLILESASTNQTSMYLCASSFGQTYEQYFGPGTRLTVT.

V and J are TRBV10-3 and TRBJ2-3; TRBD2 agrees at 9 bases. The J segment lost 6 bases and the V segment lost 7 bases, leaving 8 bases of the junction unmatched. The germline CDR1 and CDR2 sequences are ENHRY and SYGVKD. The CDR3 sequence is 14 residues long. The CDR3 sequence is CAIKGGREGDTQYF. The CDR3 DNA follows: TGTGCCATCAAGGGCGGGAGGGAAGGGGATACGCAGTATTTT.

This clone has more than one count but fewer than ten. Compared with germline, one end of the junction differs, possibly owing to a read error. V is TRBV7-9 and J is TRBJ2-5; 11 positions agree with TRBD2. Germline CDR1 is SEHNR and CDR2 is FQNEAQ (reference sequence). The CDR3 length is 16 residues. Written as DNA, the CDR3 is TGTTCCAGCAGCTTAGGATTCACTAGCGGGAGAGAGACCCAGTACTTC. It encodes CSSSLGFTSGRETQYF.

This chain joins TRBV7-9 and TRBJ2-2; D is possibly TRBD1 (5 bases). CDR3 length: 17 amino acids. Trimming removed 0 bases from V and 0 bases from J, with 11 bases in between. In germline, CDR1 is SEHNR, CDR2 FQNEAQ (reference sequence). This CDR3 reads CASSLAKNRPNTGELFF. In nucleotides, the CDR3 is TGTGCCAGCAGCTTAGCAAAAAACAGGCCGAACACCGGGGAGCTGTTTTTT.

V and J are TRBV28 and TRBJ2-1, with D uncertain. The CDR3 has 14 residues. Germline loops: CDR1 MDHEN, CDR2 SYDVKM. Trimming took 5 bases from V and 1 from J, leaving 9 bases between them. CDR3 DNA sequence: TGTGCCAGCAGTGCCACCGAGTCCTACAATGAGCAGTTCTTC. Amino acids: CASSATESYNEQFF.

This clone was counted once. The chain couples TRBV29-1 to TRBJ2-2, with 10 bases identical to TRBD1. V shed 6 bases and J 7 bases; nucleotides not matched to a gene: 8. The CDR3 sequence is 14 residues long. Germline-derived CDR1 and CDR2 are SQVTM and ANQGSEA. The CDR3, as DNA: TGCAGCGTGGCCGGGACAGGGGTTCACGGGGAGCTGTTTTTT. This codes for CSVAGTGVHGELFF.

V gene TRBV2 combines with J gene TRBJ2-1; TRBD2 aligns across 7 bases. CDR3 length: 14 residues. V trimming: 0 bases; J trimming: 10 bases; junction bases outside the gene matches: 6. Germline V CDR1 and CDR2: SNHLY, FYNNEI. CDR3 region: CASSEALRGGEQFF. In nucleotides, the CDR3 is TGTGCCAGCAGTGAAGCGCTTCGCGGGGGAGAGCAGTTCTTC.

This clone was detected only once. The chain links TRBV4-1 to TRBJ2-1, with 8 bases fitting TRBD1. Germline V lookup: CDR1 MGHRA, CDR2 YSYEKL. The CDR3 has 17 amino acids. Trimming removed 3 bases from V and 4 bases from J; junction bases left unmatched: 11. The CDR3 is CASSHPPVTGVYNEQFF. CDR3 in DNA: TGCGCCAGCAGCCATCCCCCGGTGACAGGGGTTTACAATGAGCAGTTCTTC.

The rearrangement uses TRBV4-2 and TRBJ2-3, with TRBD2 as a possible D gene (6 bases). This CDR3 is built from 16 residues. Trimming took 7 bases from V and 1 from J, leaving 18 bases between them. Germline V gene sequence: CDR1 LGHNA, CDR2 YNFKEQ. The CDR3: CASNPGSGAGTDTQYF. The CDR3 DNA reads TGTGCCAGCAACCCGGGATCGGGAGCGGGCACAGATACGCAGTATTTT.

About this clone itself: The sample holds other DNA sequences that translate to the same CDR3. The rearrangement links TRBV30 to TRBJ1-5, with D uncertain. Per germline, CDR1 GTSNPN and CDR2 SVGIG (reference sequence). CDR3 length equals 13 residues. V dropped 0 bases and J dropped 1 base, with 4 bases sitting between them. The DNA of the CDR3 is TGTGCCTGGAGTGTCCAGAGCAATCAGCCCCAGCATTTT. This codes for CAWSVQSNQPQHF.